Listed below are T cell receptor beta chains from one sample, sequenced in a study of blood T cell repertoires in COVID-19. Assay: immunoSEQ multiplex PCR; the TCRdb copy retains only in-frame clones and omits some. The sample has fewer than 300,000 clones, approximately 84% seen once. What was sequenced was peripheral blood. Receptor source: a human donor with COVID-19, enrolled during active disease. The donor label of this sample is uncertain. The CDR3 runs from the conserved cysteine through the conserved F or W. Each record gives: J gene, clone size, D gene, V gene, CDR3 protein, CDR3 DNA. The D gene is left open where the match is weak. The size entry is marked missing in some rows and otherwise reads once, few, many or a size class.

TRBJ1-1 | NA | NA | TRBV5-4 | CASSHIPGRTEAFF | TGTGCCAGCAGCCATATCCCAGGGCGGACTGAAGCTTTCTTT
TRBJ2-1 | NA | TRBD2 | TRBV4-3 | CASSQEAGAYNEQFF | TGCGCCAGCAGCCAAGAAGCGGGAGCCTACAATGAGCAGTTCTTC
TRBJ1-5 | NA | TRBD1 | TRBV3-1/TRBV3-2 | CASSQDGGQSPNQPQHF | TGTGCCAGCAGCCAAGATGGGGGACAGAGCCCCAATCAGCCCCAGCATTTT
TRBJ1-1 | NA | TRBD1 | TRBV3-1/TRBV3-2 | CASRHYAGTGDTEAFF | TGTGCCAGCAGGCATTACGCCGGGACAGGGGACACTGAAGCTTTCTTT
TRBJ2-5 | NA | TRBD2 | TRBV19 | CASSRLAGDGETQYF | TGTGCCAGTAGTCGACTAGCGGGAGATGGGGAGACCCAGTACTTC
TRBJ1-2 | NA | NA | TRBV15 | CATSPPGDYMGYTF | TGTGCCACCAGCCCCCCTGGAGATTATATGGGCTACACCTTC
TRBJ1-5 | once | TRBD1 | TRBV7-2 | CASSLRQGSNQPQHF | TGTGCCAGCAGCCTACGACAGGGGAGCAATCAGCCCCAGCATTTT
TRBJ2-7 | NA | TRBD1 | TRBV5-1 | CASSFSGTGNGEQYF | TGCGCCAGCAGCTTCTCCGGGACAGGGAACGGAGAGCAGTACTTC
TRBJ2-5 | NA | NA | TRBV7-2 | CASSLVRGLETQYF | TGTGCCAGCAGCTTAGTGAGAGGGCTGGAGACCCAGTACTTC
TRBJ2-2 | NA | NA | TRBV7-7 | CASSRGQNTGELFF | TGTGCTAGCAGCCGCGGACAGAACACCGGGGAGCTGTTTTTT
TRBJ2-6 | NA | NA | TRBV5-4 | CASSLEKGISGANVLTF | TGTGCCAGCAGCTTGGAGAAGGGGATCTCTGGGGCCAACGTCCTGACTTTC
TRBJ2-7 | NA | NA | TRBV30 | CAWSTTDGGSYEQYF | TGTGCCTGGAGTACCACTGACGGAGGCTCCTACGAGCAGTACTTC
TRBJ1-3 | NA | NA | TRBV28 | CASSLPGHRSGNTIYF | TGTGCCAGCAGCCTCCCGGGACACCGCTCTGGAAACACCATATATTTT
TRBJ2-7 | few | NA | TRBV4-3 | CASSQRLVDTREQYF | TGCGCCAGCAGCCAAAGACTAGTTGATACGCGCGAGCAGTACTTC
TRBJ1-2 | once | TRBD1 | TRBV10-3 | CAISESTGVGYTF | TGTGCCATCAGTGAGTCAACAGGGGTCGGCTACACCTTC
TRBJ2-3 | NA | NA | TRBV2 | CASSELYYTDTQYF | TGTGCCAGCAGTGAGCTCTACTACACAGATACGCAGTATTTT
TRBJ2-7 | NA | NA | TRBV6-5 | CNTRGPNYEQYF | TGTAATACGCGAGGGCCGAACTACGAGCAGTACTTC
TRBJ2-3 | NA | NA | TRBV5-1 | CASSLELARPSTDTQYF | TGCGCCAGCAGCTTGGAACTAGCTCGACCTAGCACAGATACGCAGTATTTT
TRBJ1-2 | NA | TRBD1 | TRBV6-5 | CASSYSRGLGYTF | TGTGCCAGCAGTTACTCGAGGGGGCTCGGCTACACCTTC
TRBJ1-1 | NA | NA | TRBV21-1 | CASSTTRNTEAFF | TGTGCCAGCAGCACAACACGGAACACTGAAGCTTTCTTT
TRBJ1-2 | NA | NA | TRBV12-3/TRBV12-4 | CASTLQGSYGYTF | TGTGCCAGCACCCTACAGGGTTCCTATGGCTACACCTTC
TRBJ2-1 | NA | TRBD2 | TRBV10-1 | CASRGQGGSGRAYHEQFF | TGCGCCAGCAGGGGCCAGGGTGGTAGCGGGAGGGCCTATCATGAGCAGTTCTTC
TRBJ2-1 | NA | TRBD2 | TRBV4-1 | CASSTSGASGFKNEQFF | TGCGCCAGCAGTACCTCGGGGGCTAGCGGGTTCAAGAATGAGCAGTTCTTC
TRBJ2-1 | NA | NA | TRBV6-5 | CASSSRVAYNEQFF | TGTGCCAGCAGTTCCAGGGTCGCCTACAATGAGCAGTTCTTC
TRBJ1-5 | NA | NA | TRBV12-3/TRBV12-4 | CASGDSRDQPQHF | TGTGCCAGCGGCGACTCCCGTGATCAGCCCCAGCATTTT
TRBJ2-1 | NA | TRBD2 | TRBV11-3 | CASSLLAGSYNEQFF | TGTGCCAGCAGCCTCCTAGCGGGCTCCTACAATGAGCAGTTCTTC
TRBJ2-2 | NA | TRBD1 | TRBV19 | CASSPFVGQAWNTGELFF | TGTGCCAGTAGCCCCTTCGTAGGACAGGCATGGAACACCGGGGAGCTGTTTTTT
TRBJ1-4 | NA | TRBD1 | TRBV3-1/TRBV3-2 | CASSLQGAGEKLFF | TGTGCCAGCAGCCTACAGGGGGCAGGTGAAAAACTGTTTTTT
TRBJ1-1 | NA | NA | TRBV6-5 | CASGRGPRDTEAFF | TGTGCCAGCGGGAGGGGCCCACGGGACACTGAAGCTTTCTTT
TRBJ2-7 | NA | TRBD2 | TRBV7-9 | CASSSPRSGMSSYEQYF | TGTGCCAGCAGCTCCCCGCGTAGCGGGATGAGCTCCTACGAGCAGTACTTC
TRBJ2-2 | NA | TRBD2 | TRBV7-2 | CASSLTSGSSGELFF | TGTGCCAGCAGCTTGACTAGCGGGAGTTCCGGGGAGCTGTTTTTT
TRBJ1-4 | NA | NA | TRBV2 | CASSAYAGTNEKLFF | TGTGCCAGCAGTGCTTACGCGGGGACTAATGAAAAACTGTTTTTT
TRBJ2-1 | NA | TRBD2 | TRBV4-2 | CASSQSGLGAYNEQFF | TGTGCCAGCAGCCAGTCCGGACTAGGGGCCTACAATGAGCAGTTCTTC
TRBJ1-2 | NA | NA | TRBV19 | CASSILRQYYGYTF | TGTGCCAGTAGTATCCTGCGGCAGTACTATGGCTACACCTTC
TRBJ2-3 | NA | TRBD1 | TRBV6-5 | CASRPGQATDTQYF | TGTGCCAGCAGACCCGGACAGGCAACAGATACGCAGTATTTT
TRBJ1-3 | NA | NA | TRBV6-5 | CASTFGGRAGNTIYF | TGTGCCAGCACCTTCGGTGGGAGGGCTGGAAACACCATATATTTT
TRBJ1-1 | NA | TRBD1 | TRBV5-1 | CASSSRDRGHDEAFF | TGCGCCAGCAGCTCCAGGGACAGGGGCCATGATGAAGCTTTCTTT
TRBJ2-3 | NA | NA | TRBV5-1 | CASSLGDLSTNTQYF | TGCGCCAGCAGCTTGGGAGACTTAAGTACCAATACGCAGTATTTT
TRBJ2-7 | once | TRBD1 | TRBV6-1 | CASSEVWDRAYEQYF | TGTGCCAGCAGTGAAGTCTGGGACAGGGCCTACGAGCAGTACTTC